This T cell receptor beta chain was documented in a study of CD8 T cells in ankylosing spondylitis. CDR3 length equals 16 residues. Germline V lookup: CDR1 LGHNA, CDR2 YNFKEQ. With 3 bases removed from V and 0 bases from J, the gap between germline ends came to 14 bases. TCRdb re-analysed the 5' RACE reads in MiXCR, keeping a single row per CDR3 protein. Among under 120,000 distinct CDR3 sequences, around 24% were seen once, and the ten largest hold around an eighth. This receptor was identified in a male donor with ankylosing spondylitis. This sequence joins TRBV4-2 and TRBJ1-1; tentatively, D is TRBD1 (6 bases). Material: synovial fluid, either unsorted or a sorted T cell fraction (not recorded which). Written as DNA, the CDR3 is TGTGCCAGCAGCCAGAGCACAGGGCGATTGAACACTGAAGCTTTCTTT. Its protein product is CASSQSTGRLNTEAFF.